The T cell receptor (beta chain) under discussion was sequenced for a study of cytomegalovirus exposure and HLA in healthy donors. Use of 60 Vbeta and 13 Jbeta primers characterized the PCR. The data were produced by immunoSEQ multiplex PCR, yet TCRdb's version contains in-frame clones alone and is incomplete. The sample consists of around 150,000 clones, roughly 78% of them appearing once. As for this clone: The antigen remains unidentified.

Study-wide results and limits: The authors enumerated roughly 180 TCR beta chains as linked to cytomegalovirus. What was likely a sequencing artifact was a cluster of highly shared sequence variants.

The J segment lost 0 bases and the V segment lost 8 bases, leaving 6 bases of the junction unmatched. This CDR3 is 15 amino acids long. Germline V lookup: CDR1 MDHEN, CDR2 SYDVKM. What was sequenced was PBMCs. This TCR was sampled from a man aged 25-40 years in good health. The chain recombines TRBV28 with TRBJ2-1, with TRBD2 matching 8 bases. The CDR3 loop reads CASGIAGTSYNEQFF. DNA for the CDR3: TGTGCCAGCGGCATAGCGGGAACCTCCTACAATGAGCAGTTCTTC.